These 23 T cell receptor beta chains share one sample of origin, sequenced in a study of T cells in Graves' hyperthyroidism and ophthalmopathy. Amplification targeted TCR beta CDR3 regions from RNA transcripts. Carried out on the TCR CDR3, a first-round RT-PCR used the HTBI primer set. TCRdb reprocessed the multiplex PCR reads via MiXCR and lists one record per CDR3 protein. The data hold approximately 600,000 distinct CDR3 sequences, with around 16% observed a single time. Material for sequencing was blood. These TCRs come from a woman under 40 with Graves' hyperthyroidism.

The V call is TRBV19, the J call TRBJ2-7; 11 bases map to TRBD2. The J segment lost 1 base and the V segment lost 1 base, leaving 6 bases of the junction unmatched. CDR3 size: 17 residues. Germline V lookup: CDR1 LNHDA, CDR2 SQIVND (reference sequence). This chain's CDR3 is CASSIGFLAGGSYEQYF. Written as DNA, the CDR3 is TGTGCCAGTAGTATAGGATTTTTAGCGGGAGGGTCCTACGAGCAGTACTTC.

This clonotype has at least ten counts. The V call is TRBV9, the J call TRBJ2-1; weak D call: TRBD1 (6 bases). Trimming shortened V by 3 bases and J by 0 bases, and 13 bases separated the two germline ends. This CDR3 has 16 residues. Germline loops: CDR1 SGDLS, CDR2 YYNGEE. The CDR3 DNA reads TGTGCCAGCAGCGACCACAGGGAGAGCTCCTACAATGAGCAGTTCTTC. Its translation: CASSDHRESSYNEQFF.

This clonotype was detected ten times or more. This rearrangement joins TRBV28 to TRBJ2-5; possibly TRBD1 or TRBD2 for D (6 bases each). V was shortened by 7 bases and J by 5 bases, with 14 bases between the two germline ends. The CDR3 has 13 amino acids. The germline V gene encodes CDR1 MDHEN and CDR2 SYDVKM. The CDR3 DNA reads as TGTGCCAGCACTCCCGGGGGCGGGGAGACCCAGTACTTC. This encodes CASTPGGGETQYF.

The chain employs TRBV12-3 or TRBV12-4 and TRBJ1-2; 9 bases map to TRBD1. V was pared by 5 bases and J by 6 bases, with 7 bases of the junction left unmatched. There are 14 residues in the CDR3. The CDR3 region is CASSLRDRDNGYTF. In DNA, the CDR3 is TGTGCCAGCAGTCTCCGGGACAGGGATAATGGCTACACCTTC.

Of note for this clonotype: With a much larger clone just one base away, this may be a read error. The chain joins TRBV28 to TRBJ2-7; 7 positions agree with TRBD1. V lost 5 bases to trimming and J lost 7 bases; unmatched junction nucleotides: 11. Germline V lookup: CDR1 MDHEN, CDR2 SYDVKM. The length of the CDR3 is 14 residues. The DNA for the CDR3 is TGTGCCAGCAGTCAATCTACAGGGGCCGAGGAGCAGTACTTC. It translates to CASSQSTGAEEQYF.

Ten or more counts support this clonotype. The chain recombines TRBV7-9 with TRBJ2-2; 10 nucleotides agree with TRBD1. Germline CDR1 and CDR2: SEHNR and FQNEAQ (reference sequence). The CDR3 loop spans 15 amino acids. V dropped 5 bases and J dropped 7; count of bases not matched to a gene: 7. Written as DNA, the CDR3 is TGTGCCAGCAGCATCGACAGGGGGCATGGCGGGGAGCTGTTTTTT. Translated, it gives CASSIDRGHGGELFF.

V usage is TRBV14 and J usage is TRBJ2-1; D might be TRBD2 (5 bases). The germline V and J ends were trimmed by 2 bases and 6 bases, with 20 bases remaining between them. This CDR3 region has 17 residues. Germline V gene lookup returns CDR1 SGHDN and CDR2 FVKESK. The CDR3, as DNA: TGTGCCAGCAGCCAAAAGCTGGGATGGGGAGTATTCAATGAGCAGTTCTTC. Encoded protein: CASSQKLGWGVFNEQFF.

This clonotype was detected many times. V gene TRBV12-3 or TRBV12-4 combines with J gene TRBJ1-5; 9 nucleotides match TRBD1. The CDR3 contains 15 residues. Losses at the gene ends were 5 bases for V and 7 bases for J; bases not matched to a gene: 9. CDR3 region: CASSRATGGGQPQHF. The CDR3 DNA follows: TGTGCCAGCAGTCGAGCAACAGGGGGCGGGCAGCCCCAGCATTTT.

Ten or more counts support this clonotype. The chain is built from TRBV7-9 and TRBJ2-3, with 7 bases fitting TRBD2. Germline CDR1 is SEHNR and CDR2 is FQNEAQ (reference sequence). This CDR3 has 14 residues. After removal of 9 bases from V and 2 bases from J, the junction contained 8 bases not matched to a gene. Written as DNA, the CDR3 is TGTGCCAGTCGGAAAAGCGGGAACACAGATACGCAGTATTTT. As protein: CASRKSGNTDTQYF.

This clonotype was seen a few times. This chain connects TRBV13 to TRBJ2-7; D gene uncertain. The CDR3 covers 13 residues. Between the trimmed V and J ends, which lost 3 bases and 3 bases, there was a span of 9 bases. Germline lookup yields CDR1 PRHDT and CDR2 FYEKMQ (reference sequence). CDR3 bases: TGTGCCAGCAGCTTTTCGTCCGTCTACGAGCAGTACTTC. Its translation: CASSFSSVYEQYF.

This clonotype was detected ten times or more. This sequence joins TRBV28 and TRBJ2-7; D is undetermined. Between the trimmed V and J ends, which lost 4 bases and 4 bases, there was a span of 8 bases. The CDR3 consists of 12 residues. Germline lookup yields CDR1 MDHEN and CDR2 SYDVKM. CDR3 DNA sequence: TGTGCCAGCAGTTCCTTAAATTACGAGCAGTACTTC. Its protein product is CASSSLNYEQYF.

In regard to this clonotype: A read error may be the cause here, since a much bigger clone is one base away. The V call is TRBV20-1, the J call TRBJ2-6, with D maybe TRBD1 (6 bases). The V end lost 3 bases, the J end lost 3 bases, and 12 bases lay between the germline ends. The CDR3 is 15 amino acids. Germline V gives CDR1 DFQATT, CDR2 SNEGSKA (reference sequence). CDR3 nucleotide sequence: TGCAGTGCTAGGGACAGAATGTTTGGGGCCAACGTCCTGACTTTC. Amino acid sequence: CSARDRMFGANVLTF.

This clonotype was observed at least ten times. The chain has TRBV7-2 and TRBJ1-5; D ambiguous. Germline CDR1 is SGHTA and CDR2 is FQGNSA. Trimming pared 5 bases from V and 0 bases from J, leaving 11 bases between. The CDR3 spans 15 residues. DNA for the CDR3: TGTGCCAGCAGCCCTCGACACATTAGCAATCAGCCCCAGCATTTT. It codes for CASSPRHISNQPQHF.

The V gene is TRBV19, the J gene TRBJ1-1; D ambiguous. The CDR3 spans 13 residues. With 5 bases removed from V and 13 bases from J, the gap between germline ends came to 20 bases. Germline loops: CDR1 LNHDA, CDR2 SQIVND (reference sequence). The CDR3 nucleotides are TGTGCCAGTAGTTCATCAATGGACCCACGAGGTTTCTTT. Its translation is CASSSSMDPRGFF. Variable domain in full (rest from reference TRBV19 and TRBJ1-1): DGGITQSPKYLFRKEGQNVTLSCEQNLNHDAMYWYRQDPGQGLRLIYYSQIVNDFQKGDIAEGYSVSREKKESFPLTVTSAQKNPTAFYLCASSSSMDPRGFFGQGTRLTVV.

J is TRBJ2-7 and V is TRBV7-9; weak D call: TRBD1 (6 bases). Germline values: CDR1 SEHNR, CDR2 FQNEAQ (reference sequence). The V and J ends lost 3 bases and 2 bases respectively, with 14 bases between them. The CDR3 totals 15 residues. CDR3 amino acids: CASSFGQFPTYEQYF. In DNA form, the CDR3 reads TGTGCCAGCAGCTTTGGACAGTTCCCGACCTACGAGCAGTACTTC. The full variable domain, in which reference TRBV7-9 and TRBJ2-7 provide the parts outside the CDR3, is DTGVSQNPRHKITKRGQNVTFRCDPISEHNRLYWYRQTLGQGPEFLTYFQNEAQLEKSRLLSDRFSAERPKGSFSTLEIQRTEQGDSAMYLCASSFGQFPTYEQYFGPGTRLTVT.

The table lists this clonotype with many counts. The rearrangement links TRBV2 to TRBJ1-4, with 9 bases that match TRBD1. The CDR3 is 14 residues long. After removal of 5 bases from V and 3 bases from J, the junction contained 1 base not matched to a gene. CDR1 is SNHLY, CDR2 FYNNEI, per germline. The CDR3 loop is CASSRTGANEKLFF. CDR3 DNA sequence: TGTGCCAGCAGTCGGACAGGGGCTAATGAAAAACTGTTTTTT. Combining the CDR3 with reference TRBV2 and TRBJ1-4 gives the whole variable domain EPEVTQTPSHQVTQMGQEVILRCVPISNHLYFYWYRQILGQKVEFLVSFYNNEISEKSEIFDDQFSVERPDGSNFTLKIRSTKLEDSAMYFCASSRTGANEKLFFGSGTQLSVL.

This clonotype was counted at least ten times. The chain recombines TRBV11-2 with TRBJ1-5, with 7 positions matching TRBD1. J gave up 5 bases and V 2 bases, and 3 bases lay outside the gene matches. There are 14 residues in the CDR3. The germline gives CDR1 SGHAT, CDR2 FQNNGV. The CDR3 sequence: CASSLNQGDQPQHF. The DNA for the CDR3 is TGTGCCAGCAGCTTAAATCAGGGGGATCAGCCCCAGCATTTT.

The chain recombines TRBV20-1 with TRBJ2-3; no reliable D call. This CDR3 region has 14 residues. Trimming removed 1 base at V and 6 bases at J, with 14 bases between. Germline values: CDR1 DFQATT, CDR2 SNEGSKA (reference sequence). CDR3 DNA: TGCAGTGCTAGAGGCCAACAGTTGCGTGATACGCAGTATTTT. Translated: CSARGQQLRDTQYF.

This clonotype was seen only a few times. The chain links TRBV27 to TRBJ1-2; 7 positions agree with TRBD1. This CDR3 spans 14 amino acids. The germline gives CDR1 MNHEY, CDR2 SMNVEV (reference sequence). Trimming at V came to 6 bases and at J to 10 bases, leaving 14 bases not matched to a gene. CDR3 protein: CASRKPVTGSDYTF. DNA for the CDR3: TGTGCCAGCAGGAAACCCGTGACAGGGTCTGACTACACCTTC.

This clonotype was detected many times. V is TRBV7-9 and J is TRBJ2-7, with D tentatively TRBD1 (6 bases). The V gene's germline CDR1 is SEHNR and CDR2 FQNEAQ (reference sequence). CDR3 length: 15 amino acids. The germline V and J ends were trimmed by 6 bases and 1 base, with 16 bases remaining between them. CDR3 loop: CASSRFRDTSYEQYF. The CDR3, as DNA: TGTGCCAGCAGTCGATTCCGGGACACTTCCTACGAGCAGTACTTC.

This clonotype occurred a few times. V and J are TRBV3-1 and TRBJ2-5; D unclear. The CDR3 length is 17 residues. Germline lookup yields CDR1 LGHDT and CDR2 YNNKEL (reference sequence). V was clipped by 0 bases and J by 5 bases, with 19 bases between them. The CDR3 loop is CASSQEFLLQRAETQYF. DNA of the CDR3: TGTGCCAGCAGCCAAGAATTCTTGTTACAAAGAGCCGAGACCCAGTACTTC.

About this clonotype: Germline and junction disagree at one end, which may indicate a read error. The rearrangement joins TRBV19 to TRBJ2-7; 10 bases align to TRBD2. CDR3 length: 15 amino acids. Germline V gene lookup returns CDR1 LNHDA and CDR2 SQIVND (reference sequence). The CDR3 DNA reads TGTGCCAGTAGTATCCTAGCGGGAGTGTCCTACGAGCAGTGCTTC. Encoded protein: CASSILAGVSYEQCF.

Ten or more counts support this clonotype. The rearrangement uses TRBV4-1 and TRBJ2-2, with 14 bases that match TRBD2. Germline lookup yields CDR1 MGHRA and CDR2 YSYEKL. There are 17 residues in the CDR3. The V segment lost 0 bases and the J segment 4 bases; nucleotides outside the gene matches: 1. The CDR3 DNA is TGCGCCAGCAGCCAAGACGGACTAGCGGGAGGCACCGGGGAGCTGTTTTTT. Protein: CASSQDGLAGGTGELFF.